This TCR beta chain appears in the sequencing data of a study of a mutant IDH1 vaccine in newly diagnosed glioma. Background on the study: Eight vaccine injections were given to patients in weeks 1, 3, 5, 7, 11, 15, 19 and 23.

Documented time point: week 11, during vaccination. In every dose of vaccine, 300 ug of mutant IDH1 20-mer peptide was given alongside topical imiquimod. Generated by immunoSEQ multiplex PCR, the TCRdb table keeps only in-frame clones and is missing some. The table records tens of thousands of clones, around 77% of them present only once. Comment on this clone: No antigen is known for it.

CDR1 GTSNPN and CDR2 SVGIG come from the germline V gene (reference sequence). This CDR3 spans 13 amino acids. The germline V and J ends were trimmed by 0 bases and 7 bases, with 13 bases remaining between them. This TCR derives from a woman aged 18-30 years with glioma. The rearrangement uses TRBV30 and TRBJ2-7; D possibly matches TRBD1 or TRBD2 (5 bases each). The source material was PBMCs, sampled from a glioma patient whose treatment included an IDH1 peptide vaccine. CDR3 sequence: CAWSVHGAMEQYF. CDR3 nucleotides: TGTGCCTGGAGTGTACACGGGGCTATGGAGCAGTACTTC.